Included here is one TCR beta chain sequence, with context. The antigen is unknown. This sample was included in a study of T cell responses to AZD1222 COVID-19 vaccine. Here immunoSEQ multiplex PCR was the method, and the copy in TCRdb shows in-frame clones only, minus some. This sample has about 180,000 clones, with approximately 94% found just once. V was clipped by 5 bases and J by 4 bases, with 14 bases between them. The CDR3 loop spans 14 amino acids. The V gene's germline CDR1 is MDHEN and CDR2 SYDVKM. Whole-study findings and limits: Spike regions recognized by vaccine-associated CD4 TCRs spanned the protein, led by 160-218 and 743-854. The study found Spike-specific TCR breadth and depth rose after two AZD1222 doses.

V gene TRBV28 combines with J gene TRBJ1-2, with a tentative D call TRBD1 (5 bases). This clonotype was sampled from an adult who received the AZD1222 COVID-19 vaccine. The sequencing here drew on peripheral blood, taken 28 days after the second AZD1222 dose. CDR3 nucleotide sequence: TGTGCCAGCAGTCCGGGGACGGAACTCTATGGCTACACCTTC. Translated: CASSPGTELYGYTF.